Following are 29 T cell receptor beta chains from one sample sequenced in a study of blood T cell repertoires in COVID-19. Measured with immunoSEQ multiplex PCR; TCRdb has only the in-frame clones, and not every one. The table lists about 120,000 clones, more than 85% of them singletons. Material: peripheral blood. The receptors were gathered from a human donor with acute or convalescent COVID-19. The donor label of this sample is uncertain.

V is TRBV28 and J is TRBJ2-7; a weak D match, TRBD2 (5 bases). This CDR3 is 13 amino acids long. V was cut by 6 bases and J by 0 bases, with 9 bases left in between. Germline V lookup: CDR1 MDHEN, CDR2 SYDVKM. This CDR3 is CASRSADSYEQYF. The CDR3 DNA reads TGTGCCAGCAGATCAGCGGACTCCTACGAGCAGTACTTC.

This chain connects TRBV5-1 to TRBJ2-6; TRBD1 matches 9 bases. The length of the CDR3 is 19 residues. Germline values: CDR1 SGHRS, CDR2 YFSETQ. V shed 4 bases, J shed 0 bases, and the junction held 11 bases outside the gene matches. The CDR3 region is CASSQQGTGTYSGANVLTF. The CDR3 bases are TGCGCCAGCAGCCAACAGGGGACAGGGACTTACTCTGGGGCCAACGTCCTGACTTTC.

J is TRBJ1-1 and V is TRBV6-2 or TRBV6-3; a possible D gene is TRBD1 (6 bases). The CDR3 is 16 residues long. Trimming removed 6 bases at V and 1 base at J, with 18 bases between. Germline V gene sequence: CDR1 MNHEY, CDR2 SVGEGT. This CDR3 reads CASSPLTGRTNTEAFF. CDR3 nucleotide sequence: TGTGCCAGCAGCCCCCTCACAGGGCGTACGAACACTGAAGCTTTCTTT.

This chain uses TRBV6-5 with TRBJ2-7; 10 bases are shared with TRBD2. The CDR3 has 14 amino acids. The ends lost 6 bases at V and 3 bases at J; junction bases unmatched: 5. Germline V gene lookup returns CDR1 MNHEY and CDR2 SVGAGI. CDR3 DNA sequence: TGTGCCAGCAGACCTAGCGGGAGAGGCTACGAGCAGTACTTC. Protein sequence: CASRPSGRGYEQYF.

The chain has TRBV27 and TRBJ1-5; 7 bases are shared with TRBD1. Germline CDR1 MNHEY, CDR2 SMNVEV (reference sequence). After removal of 6 bases from V and 6 bases from J, the junction contained 8 bases not matched to a gene. This CDR3 has 14 residues. The CDR3 sequence is CASSPGGTAQPQHF. DNA of the CDR3: TGTGCCAGCAGCCCAGGGGGGACCGCTCAGCCCCAGCATTTT.

This rearrangement joins TRBV5-6 to TRBJ2-7, with 8 bases that match TRBD2. V trimming: 2 bases; J trimming: 3 bases; junction bases outside the gene matches: 4. This CDR3 region has 14 residues. Germline CDR1 and CDR2: SGHDT and YYEEEE. CDR3: CASSLPGGLYEQYF. CDR3 DNA: TGTGCCAGCAGCTTACCGGGAGGGCTCTACGAGCAGTACTTC.

This clone is a singleton in its sample. This chain joins TRBV2 and TRBJ2-2; a weak D match, TRBD1 (5 bases). Between the trimmed V and J ends, which lost 5 bases and 6 bases, there was a span of 10 bases. The germline V gene has CDR1 SNHLY and CDR2 FYNNEI. CDR3 length equals 13 residues. In DNA, the CDR3 is TGTGCCAGCAGTTTCTTAGGGGCCGGGGAGCTGTTTTTT. Translated, it gives CASSFLGAGELFF.

V is TRBV12-5 and J is TRBJ2-7; 8 bases map to TRBD1. Germline V gene sequence: CDR1 LGHNT, CDR2 FRNRAP. The CDR3 length is 12 residues. The V segment lost 8 bases and the J segment 7 bases; nucleotides outside the gene matches: 7. In DNA, the CDR3 is TGTGCTAGTTCGACAGGGGTGCTAGAGCAGTACTTC. Its translation: CASSTGVLEQYF.

V usage is TRBV6-5 and J usage is TRBJ1-2; 8 bases match TRBD1. Trimming took 5 bases from V and 4 from J; bases not matched to a gene: 9. Germline V lookup: CDR1 MNHEY, CDR2 SVGAGI. This CDR3 contains 15 residues. The CDR3 is CASSTLQGAVYGYTF. The CDR3 DNA sequence: TGTGCCAGCAGTACCCTCCAGGGGGCCGTCTATGGCTACACCTTC.

A few counts support this clone. V is TRBV11-2 and J is TRBJ1-2, with D possibly TRBD1 on 5 matching bases. The germline V gene has CDR1 SGHAT and CDR2 FQNNGV. This CDR3 contains 13 residues. Trimming removed 0 bases from V and 8 bases from J, with 10 bases in between. The CDR3 sequence is CASSLERGGGYTF. The DNA for the CDR3 is TGTGCCAGCAGCTTAGAGAGGGGAGGGGGCTACACCTTC.

The rearrangement uses TRBV10-3 and TRBJ2-5, with 7 bases that match TRBD2. This CDR3 is 13 amino acids long. After removal of 10 bases from V and 3 bases from J, the junction contained 8 bases not matched to a gene. Germline lookup yields CDR1 ENHRY and CDR2 SYGVKD. The CDR3 sequence: CASGWGGEETQYF. The CDR3 nucleotides are TGTGCCAGCGGATGGGGGGGAGAAGAGACCCAGTACTTC.

This clone was seen once. V and J are TRBV28 and TRBJ1-2; 7 bases line up with TRBD1. Germline V gives CDR1 MDHEN, CDR2 SYDVKM. This CDR3 is built from 13 residues. Losses at the gene ends were 7 bases for V and 4 bases for J; bases not matched to a gene: 6. This CDR3 reads CASNRQGTYGYTF. As DNA, the CDR3 is TGTGCCAGCAATAGACAGGGTACCTATGGCTACACCTTC.

The V and J genes are TRBV24-1 and TRBJ2-4; 9 bases align to TRBD1. CDR1 and CDR2 from the germline V gene are KGHDR and SFDVKD. This CDR3 region has 15 residues. V lost 7 bases and J lost 8; bases outside the gene matches: 11. The CDR3: CATRPGQGHDDIQYF. The DNA for the CDR3 is TGTGCCACCAGGCCGGGACAGGGACATGATGACATTCAGTACTTC.

The rearrangement links TRBV4-2 to TRBJ2-7, with D possibly TRBD1 on 7 matching bases. The V end was cut by 0 bases, the J end by 4 bases, with 13 bases between. This CDR3 spans 15 amino acids. Per germline, CDR1 LGHNA and CDR2 YNFKEQ. CDR3 region: CASSQDYQGGYEQYF. CDR3 coding DNA: TGTGCCAGCAGCCAAGATTACCAGGGGGGTTACGAGCAGTACTTC.

The chain carries TRBV7-9 and TRBJ1-5, with D uncertain. V was pared by 0 bases and J by 3 bases, with 3 bases between. This CDR3 comprises 13 residues. Germline loops: CDR1 SEHNR, CDR2 FQNEAQ (reference sequence). In DNA form, the CDR3 reads TGTGCCAGCAGCTTAGCCTCCAATCAGCCCCAGCATTTT. This translates into CASSLASNQPQHF.

This rearrangement joins TRBV18 to TRBJ1-4, with 10 nucleotides matching TRBD1. CDR3 length equals 14 residues. The V segment lost 9 bases and the J segment 3 bases; nucleotides outside the gene matches: 4. CDR1 is KGHSH, CDR2 LQKENI, per germline. This CDR3 reads CASRQGASNEKLFF. The CDR3 region has the DNA TGTGCCAGTCGACAGGGGGCATCTAATGAAAAACTGTTTTTT.

This chain connects TRBV6-5 to TRBJ2-1; 10 positions match TRBD2. V gave up 7 bases and J gave up 6 bases; unmatched junction bases: 9. Germline CDR1 reads MNHEY; CDR2 reads SVGAGI. The CDR3 spans 15 residues. CDR3 nucleotide sequence: TGTGCCAGCATTAAAAAAGCGGGGGGGACCAATGAGCAGTTCTTC. As protein: CASIKKAGGTNEQFF.

The gene calls are TRBV19 and TRBJ2-5; 8 nucleotides line up with TRBD1. CDR3 size: 13 residues. Losses at the gene ends were 10 bases for V and 4 bases for J; bases not matched to a gene: 8. Germline CDR1 LNHDA, CDR2 SQIVND (reference sequence). The CDR3 nucleotides are TGTGCCACCAGGCAGGGGGCATTAGAGACCCAGTACTTC. As protein: CATRQGALETQYF. Full variable domain (remainder filled in from reference TRBV19 and TRBJ2-5): DGGITQSPKYLFRKEGQNVTLSCEQNLNHDAMYWYRQDPGQGLRLIYYSQIVNDFQKGDIAEGYSVSREKKESFPLTVTSAQKNPTAFYLCATRQGALETQYFGPGTRLLVL.

This chain uses TRBV4-2 with TRBJ2-5, with 11 bases identical to TRBD2. The CDR3 loop spans 24 amino acids. Germline CDR1 is LGHNA and CDR2 is YNFKEQ. J gave up 0 bases and V 1 base, and 25 bases lay outside the gene matches. The chain's CDR3 is CASSQAFFPQGWASGRPYQETQYF. In DNA form, the CDR3 reads TGTGCCAGCAGCCAAGCCTTTTTTCCCCAAGGATGGGCTAGCGGGAGGCCCTACCAAGAGACCCAGTACTTC.

The chain employs TRBV18 and TRBJ2-3, with D tentatively TRBD2 (5 bases). The V and J ends lost 1 base and 0 bases respectively, with 11 bases between them. This CDR3 is built from 16 residues. Germline V gene sequence: CDR1 KGHSH, CDR2 LQKENI. The CDR3 is CASSPRERGSTDTQYF. CDR3 in DNA: TGTGCCAGCTCACCACGGGAGCGAGGAAGCACAGATACGCAGTATTTT.

The CDR3 sequence is CASNRYPTGSDDSNQPQHF. The CDR3, as DNA: TGTGCCAGCAATCGATACCCGACCGGCAGCGACGATAGCAATCAGCCCCAGCATTTT. The chain employs TRBV2 and TRBJ1-5, with D uncertain. CDR1 and CDR2 from the germline V gene are SNHLY and FYNNEI. The CDR3 is 19 amino acids. Trimming stripped 7 bases from V and 0 bases from J, with 25 bases between.

The CDR3 here is CASTPDGWGEYGYTF. The CDR3 coding sequence is TGCGCCAGCACCCCTGATGGGTGGGGAGAATATGGCTACACCTTC. This chain connects TRBV5-1 to TRBJ1-2; D not resolved. The V gene's germline CDR1 is SGHRS and CDR2 YFSETQ. The CDR3 length is 15 residues. Trimming left V 6 bases short and J 5 bases short, with 20 bases between.

The chain employs TRBV5-4 and TRBJ2-3; TRBD2 aligns across 10 bases. The ends lost 4 bases at V and 0 bases at J; junction bases unmatched: 5. The CDR3 has 16 amino acids. In germline, CDR1 is SGHNT, CDR2 YYREEE (reference sequence). In DNA form, the CDR3 reads TGTGCCAGCAGCACCCGGACTAGCGGAAGCACAGATACGCAGTATTTT. Protein: CASSTRTSGSTDTQYF.

The V call is TRBV13, the J call TRBJ1-2; weak D call: TRBD1 (5 bases). Trimming removed 7 bases at V and 7 bases at J, with 22 bases between. Germline CDR1 is PRHDT and CDR2 is FYEKMQ (reference sequence). The CDR3 extends over 15 amino acids. The chain's CDR3 is CASNLRWGASAGYTF. Written as DNA, the CDR3 is TGTGCCAGCAACCTTAGATGGGGCGCGTCAGCTGGCTACACCTTC.

This sequence joins TRBV7-3 and TRBJ2-3, with D possibly being TRBD2 (6 bases). The CDR3 is made up of 15 amino acids. Trimming took 4 bases from V and 2 from J, leaving 13 bases between them. Germline V gives CDR1 SGHTA, CDR2 FQGTGA. CDR3 DNA: TGTGCCAGCAGCTCCGGGACTTCGTACACAGATACGCAGTATTTT. It is translated as CASSSGTSYTDTQYF.

This rearrangement joins TRBV28 to TRBJ1-4; tentatively, D is TRBD1 (6 bases). Germline assignment: CDR1 MDHEN and CDR2 SYDVKM. CDR3 length equals 14 residues. The V end was cut by 7 bases, the J end by 6 bases, with 15 bases between. DNA for the CDR3: TGTGCCAGCACCGGGACAAAACGAGATGAAAAACTGTTTTTT. Amino acids: CASTGTKRDEKLFF. Variable domain in full (rest from reference TRBV28 and TRBJ1-4): DVKVTQSSRYLVKRTGEKVFLECVQDMDHENMFWYRQDPGLGLRLIYFSYDVKMKEKGDIPEGYSVSREKKERFSLILESASTNQTSMYLCASTGTKRDEKLFFGSGTQLSVL.

J is TRBJ1-2 and V is TRBV2; D ambiguous. The CDR3 length is 13 residues. Germline-derived CDR1 and CDR2 are SNHLY and FYNNEI. V was trimmed by 3 bases and J by 6 bases, leaving 11 bases between them. The CDR3 coding sequence is TGTGCCAGCAGTGATGAACTTACCGATGGCTACACCTTC. It translates to CASSDELTDGYTF.

This sequence joins TRBV2 and TRBJ2-7; the D gene is possibly TRBD2 (6 bases). The CDR3 spans 11 residues. The germline gives CDR1 SNHLY, CDR2 FYNNEI. CDR3 sequence: CASSEGRVRAV. The CDR3 bases are TGTGCCAGCAGTGAAGGGAGGGTTAGGGCTGTC.

J is TRBJ1-4 and V is TRBV19; 8 nucleotides align to TRBD1. The germline V gene has CDR1 LNHDA and CDR2 SQIVND (reference sequence). V lost 4 bases to trimming and J lost 6 bases; unmatched junction nucleotides: 4. The CDR3 covers 14 residues. The CDR3 loop is CASSSTGQDEKLFF. The CDR3 nucleotides read TGTGCCAGTAGTAGCACGGGACAGGATGAAAAACTGTTTTTT.